This T cell receptor (beta chain) was sequenced during a study of read filtering for tumor transcriptome and immune sequencing. About the study: Transcriptome libraries were built from DNase-treated RNA.

The library was built from 400 ng RNA with molecular barcoded adaptors for alpha/delta and beta/gamma chains. In TCRdb, the reads were re-called with MiXCR into one record per CDR3 protein. The table shows approximately 62,000 distinct CDR3 sequences, with around 19% occurring only once. Points on this clonotype: A junction end diverges from the germline sequence, so it may reflect a read error.

Germline lookup yields CDR1 LGHDT and CDR2 YNNKEL (reference sequence). The CDR3 has 12 residues. The chain combines TRBV3-1 with TRBJ2-5; D ambiguous. The clonotype was recovered from a donor at least 40 years old with multiple myeloma. What was sequenced was a population of CD138-negative cells sorted from bone marrow. The CDR3 DNA is TGTGCCAGCAGCCAAGATCTGGTGACCCAGAACTTC. As protein: CASSQDLVTQNF.